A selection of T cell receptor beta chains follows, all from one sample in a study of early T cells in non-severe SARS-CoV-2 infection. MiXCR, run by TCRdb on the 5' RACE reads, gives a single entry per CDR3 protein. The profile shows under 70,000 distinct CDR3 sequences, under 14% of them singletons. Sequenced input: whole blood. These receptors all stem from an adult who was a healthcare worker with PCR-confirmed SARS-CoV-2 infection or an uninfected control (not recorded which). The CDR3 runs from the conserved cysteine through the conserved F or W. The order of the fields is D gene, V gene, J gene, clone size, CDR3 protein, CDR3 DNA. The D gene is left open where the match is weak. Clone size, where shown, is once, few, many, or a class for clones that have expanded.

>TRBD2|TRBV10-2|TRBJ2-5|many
CASSEPGTSGKETQYF
TGCGCCAGCAGTGAGCCTGGGACTAGCGGGAAAGAGACCCAGTACTTC
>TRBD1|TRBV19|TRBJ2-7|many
CASSIPGGALYEQYF
TGTGCCAGTAGTATCCCAGGGGGCGCGTTGTACGAGCAGTACTTC
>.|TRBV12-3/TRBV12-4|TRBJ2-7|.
CASRAGTPSYEQYF
TGTGCCAGCAGGGCCGGGACACCCTCCTACGAGCAGTACTTC
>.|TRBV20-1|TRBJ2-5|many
CSARVGPASQETQYF
TGCAGTGCAAGAGTAGGCCCAGCATCCCAAGAGACCCAGTACTTC
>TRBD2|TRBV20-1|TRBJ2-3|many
CSALPRTGGTQYF
TGCAGTGCTCTCCCTCGGACGGGGGGAACGCAGTATTTT
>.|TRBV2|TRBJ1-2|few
CASSEMGPNYGYTF
TGTGCCAGCAGTGAAATGGGCCCTAACTATGGCTACACCTTC
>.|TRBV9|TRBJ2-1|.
CASSVGQGFSYNEQFF
TGTGCCAGCAGCGTAGGGCAGGGTTTCTCCTACAATGAGCAGTTCTTC
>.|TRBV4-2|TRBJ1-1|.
CASSQDRGGYPEAFF
TGTGCCAGCAGCCAAGATCGAGGAGGTTACCCTGAAGCTTTCTTT
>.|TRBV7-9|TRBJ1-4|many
CASSQGVQGEKLFF
TGTGCCAGCAGCCAGGGAGTCCAAGGTGAAAAACTGTTTTTT
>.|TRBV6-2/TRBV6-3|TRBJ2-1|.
CASSLSWEQFF
TGTGCCAGCAGCCTTAGTTGGGAGCAGTTCTTC
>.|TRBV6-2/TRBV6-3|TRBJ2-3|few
CASSYSWVEGRTDTQYF
TGTGCCAGCAGTTACTCGTGGGTGGAGGGCCGGACAGATACGCAGTATTTT
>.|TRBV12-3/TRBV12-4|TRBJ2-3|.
CASSSLRADTQYF
TGTGCCAGCAGTTCCCTGCGGGCAGATACGCAGTATTTT
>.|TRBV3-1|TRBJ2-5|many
CASSSARAPETQYF
TGTGCCAGCAGCTCAGCGCGGGCCCCGGAGACCCAGTACTTC
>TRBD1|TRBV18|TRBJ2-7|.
CASSPQPKGTGSTEQYF
TGTGCCAGCTCACCACAGCCAAAAGGGACAGGAAGCACCGAGCAGTACTTC
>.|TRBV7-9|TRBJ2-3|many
CASSLGSTDTQYF
TGTGCCAGCAGCCTGGGGAGCACAGATACGCAGTATTTT
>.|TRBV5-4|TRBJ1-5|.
CASSLGPGPGSQPQHF
TGTGCCAGCAGCTTGGGTCCGGGGCCGGGAAGTCAGCCCCAGCATTTT
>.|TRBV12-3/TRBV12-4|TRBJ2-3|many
CASWPGGTDTQYF
TGTGCCAGCTGGCCCGGGGGCACAGATACGCAGTATTTT
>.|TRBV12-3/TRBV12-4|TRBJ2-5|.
CASSPGVETQYF
TGTGCCAGCAGCCCGGGGGTAGAGACCCAGTACTTC
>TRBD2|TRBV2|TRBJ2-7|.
CASSGLAGDGEQYF
TGTGCCAGCAGTGGACTAGCGGGAGATGGGGAGCAGTACTTC
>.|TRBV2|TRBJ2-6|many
CASSEPGSGANVLTF
TGTGCCAGCAGTGAACCGGGGTCTGGGGCCAACGTCCTGACTTTC
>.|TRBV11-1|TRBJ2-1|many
CASSLVGVPHEQFF
TGTGCCAGCAGCTTAGTAGGGGTCCCTCATGAGCAGTTCTTC
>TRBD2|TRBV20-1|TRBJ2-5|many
CSARDGSAGVQETQYF
TGCAGTGCTAGAGATGGGTCAGCGGGGGTACAAGAGACCCAGTACTTC